A single sample is the source of the 13 T cell receptor beta chains below, sequenced in a study of blood T cells in healthy people across ages. With a J-beta primer mix and a sample-barcoded 5' primer, a second PCR ran about 6 to 11 cycles. TCRdb re-analysed the 5' RACE reads in MiXCR, keeping a single row per CDR3 protein. This table holds roughly 680,000 distinct CDR3 sequences, more than 20% found once. Source material: blood. These receptors were taken from a man between 65 and 79 years old in good health.

The V gene is TRBV2, the J gene TRBJ2-1; D gene unclear. CDR3 length: 14 residues. Germline V gene data show CDR1 as SNHLY and CDR2 as FYNNEI. Trimming removed 5 bases from V and 0 bases from J, with 8 bases in between. The CDR3 coding sequence is TGTGCCAGCAGTAGAACAGCCTCCTACAATGAGCAGTTCTTC. Amino acid sequence: CASSRTASYNEQFF.

V is TRBV6-2 or TRBV6-3 and J is TRBJ2-1, with D tentatively TRBD2 (6 bases). The germline V gene has CDR1 MNHEY and CDR2 SVGEGT. The CDR3 runs to 18 residues. The V end was cut by 0 bases, the J end by 4 bases, with 19 bases between. CDR3 bases: TGTGCCAGCAGTTACTCGAATGTTCTAGGGACTTCTTACAATGAGCAGTTCTTC. Protein: CASSYSNVLGTSYNEQFF.

This clonotype occurred a few times. The gene calls are TRBV15 and TRBJ2-1, with 10 bases that match TRBD2. After removal of 8 bases from V and 3 bases from J, the junction contained 10 bases not matched to a gene. The CDR3 is 16 amino acids. Germline CDR1 and CDR2: LNHNV and YYDKDF (reference sequence). The CDR3 reads CATAQLAGNFYNEQFF. The CDR3 nucleotides read TGTGCCACCGCTCAACTAGCGGGAAACTTCTACAATGAGCAGTTCTTC. The full variable domain, with the rest looked up from reference TRBV15 and TRBJ2-1, is DAMVIQNPRYQVTQFGKPVTLSCSQTLNHNVMYWYQQKSSQAPKLLFHYYDKDFNNEADTPDNFQSRRPNTSFCFLDIRSPGLGDTAMYLCATAQLAGNFYNEQFFGPGTRLTVL.

This clonotype was recorded once. The rearrangement links TRBV4-1 to TRBJ1-1; a possible D gene is TRBD1 (5 bases). The V gene's germline CDR1 is MGHRA and CDR2 YSYEKL. This CDR3 comprises 14 residues. Trimming left V 1 base short and J 4 bases short, with 10 bases between. The CDR3 coding sequence is TGCGCCAGCAGCCAAGGGGTCGGGGGCACTGAAGCTTTCTTT. As protein: CASSQGVGGTEAFF.

This clonotype has just a few counts. This chain links TRBV20-1 with TRBJ2-1; weak D call: TRBD2 (6 bases). V lost 3 bases, J lost 5 bases, and 20 bases lay in between. From germline, CDR1 is DFQATT and CDR2 SNEGSKA (reference sequence). The CDR3 contains 16 residues. CDR3 protein: CSASKSGGWGNNEQFF. The CDR3 region has the DNA TGCAGTGCTAGCAAATCAGGAGGGTGGGGGAACAATGAGCAGTTCTTC.

The chain links TRBV28 to TRBJ1-5; D not resolved. Trimming removed 7 bases from V and 4 bases from J, with 14 bases in between. This CDR3 region has 14 residues. CDR1 is MDHEN, CDR2 SYDVKM, per germline. The CDR3 DNA sequence: TGTGCCAGCAACTCGATGGGGATTAATCAGCCCCAGCATTTT. This translates into CASNSMGINQPQHF.

CDR3 sequence: CASSLATSGSPGELFF. DNA of the CDR3: TGTGCCAGCAGTCTTGCGACTAGCGGGAGTCCCGGGGAGCTGTTTTTT. This chain connects TRBV3-1 to TRBJ2-2; 12 bases are shared with TRBD2. V was pared by 6 bases and J by 6 bases, with 8 bases of the junction left unmatched. The CDR3 length is 16 residues. Per germline, CDR1 LGHDT and CDR2 YNNKEL (reference sequence).

The chain couples TRBV20-1 to TRBJ2-5; D is uncertain. The J call may be in error: the DNA end matches TRBJ2-1 better. This CDR3 has 14 amino acids. The germline CDR1 and CDR2 sequences are DFQATT and SNEGSKA (reference sequence). In DNA form, the CDR3 reads TGCAGTGCTAGAGATCGGTCGGATTACAATGAGCAGTTCTTC. Protein product: CSARDRSDYNEQFF.

CDR3 in DNA: TGTGCCAGCAGCCCCACCCTAGCGGGCCTTGAGCAGTTCTTC. It is translated as CASSPTLAGLEQFF. The genes are TRBV7-9 and TRBJ2-1, with 8 bases identical to TRBD2. CDR1 and CDR2 (germline): SEHNR, FQNEAQ (reference sequence). V lost 5 bases and J lost 9; bases outside the gene matches: 9. This CDR3 spans 14 amino acids.

The V call is TRBV6-5, the J call TRBJ2-7; 8 positions match TRBD1. The germline V gene encodes CDR1 MNHEY and CDR2 SVGAGI. The V and J ends lost 6 bases and 4 bases, in that order; junction bases with no gene match: 11. The CDR3 consists of 15 residues. The chain's CDR3 is CASSSDRGRGYEQYF. The CDR3 DNA follows: TGTGCCAGCAGCTCCGACAGGGGTCGAGGGTACGAGCAGTACTTC.

Many counts were recorded for this clonotype. This chain joins TRBV5-1 and TRBJ2-3, with a weak D call TRBD2 (6 bases). Germline lookup yields CDR1 SGHRS and CDR2 YFSETQ. V was trimmed by 0 bases and J by 6 bases, leaving 17 bases between them. There are 16 residues in the CDR3. CDR3 protein: CASSLEFGRMADTQYF. DNA for the CDR3: TGCGCCAGCAGCTTGGAATTCGGGAGAATGGCCGATACGCAGTATTTT.

The chain employs TRBV20-1 and TRBJ2-5, with 8 positions matching TRBD1. The CDR3 has 15 amino acids. From germline, CDR1 is DFQATT and CDR2 SNEGSKA (reference sequence). V lost 0 bases and J lost 2; bases outside the gene matches: 5. Written as DNA, the CDR3 is TGCAGTGCTAGAGATTCCACAGGGGGGCAAGAGACCCAGTACTTC. This translates into CSARDSTGGQETQYF.

The chain employs TRBV28 and TRBJ2-2; TRBD2 agrees at 9 bases. Germline-derived CDR1 and CDR2 are MDHEN and SYDVKM. The CDR3 sequence is 16 residues long. V dropped 5 bases and J dropped 6; count of bases not matched to a gene: 10. This chain's CDR3 is CASSPLGVAGAGELFF. CDR3 bases: TGTGCCAGCAGTCCGCTGGGGGTAGCGGGAGCCGGGGAGCTGTTTTTT.